Each of the 27 T cell receptor beta chains below was sequenced from the same sample in a study of T cell clonality in common variable immunodeficiency. Points from the study as a whole: In common variable immunodeficiency, TCR beta chains reportedly carried fewer deletions and N-nucleotide insertions.

This table comes from immunoSEQ multiplex PCR, and its TCRdb copy is limited to in-frame clones, with some not included. The record shows about 33,000 clones for this sample, with no singletons present. These receptors are not linked to any known antigen. The sequenced sample was peripheral blood mononuclear cells. The receptors were sampled from a human donor with common variable immunodeficiency.

This clone was seen a handful of times. The read gets to within 3 residues of the CDR3 end, and the germline J gene fills in the rest. The chain employs TRBV19 and TRBJ1-5; 9 bases fit TRBD1. This CDR3 has 16 amino acids. V was pared by 5 bases and J by 3 bases, with 8 bases of the junction left unmatched. From germline, CDR1 is LNHDA and CDR2 SQIVND (reference sequence). CDR3 DNA (partial): TGTGCCAGTAGTCCAGGGACAGGGAGGGACAATCAGCCC. This codes for CASSPGTGRDNQP. The whole CDR3 is CASSPGTGRDNQPQHF.

This clone came up many times. With the read ending 3 residues before the CDR3 end, the germline J gene is used to fill in that end. The chain recombines TRBV5-1 with TRBJ1-1; 10 nucleotides agree with TRBD1. The CDR3 is 14 amino acids. Germline V gives CDR1 SGHRS, CDR2 YFSETQ. Germline trimming cut 5 bases from V and 5 bases from J; bases unmatched to any gene: 6. CDR3 bases read: TGCGCCAGCAGTCTAGGACAGGGGGGGACTGAA. It yields the protein CASSLGQGGTE. The full CDR3 reads CASSLGQGGTEAFF.

Only a few counts were recorded for this clone. The missing CDR3 end, 3 residues past where the read stops, is filled in from the germline J gene. This CDR3 is also generated by other DNA sequences in the sample. This chain connects TRBV30 to TRBJ1-4; TRBD1 might be the D (6 bases). Trimming left V 2 bases short and J 7 bases short, with 11 bases between. CDR1 GTSNPN and CDR2 SVGIG come from the germline V gene (reference sequence). CDR3 length: 13 amino acids. The CDR3 bases that were read are TGTGCCTGGAGTCCCTTACAGGGTGAAAAA. This translates into CAWSPLQGEK. The CDR3 in full is CAWSPLQGEKLFF.

The covered CDR3 bases are TGTGCCAGCAGTTACCCTCCAGGGACAGGGGCCAATCAGCCC. This codes for CASSYPPGTGANQP. In full, the CDR3 reads CASSYPPGTGANQPQHF. V is TRBV6-2 or TRBV6-3 and J is TRBJ1-5; 10 nucleotides agree with TRBD1. The read ends 3 residues early relative to the CDR3; the germline J gene fills the gap. J was trimmed by 3 bases and V by 2 bases; bases with no gene match: 7. The CDR3 has 17 amino acids. Germline CDR1 MNHEY, CDR2 SVGEGT.

This clone has at least ten counts. The read comes to an end 3 residues before the CDR3 does, leaving the germline J gene to fill in the end. The chain joins TRBV7-9 to TRBJ1-1; D is unclear. CDR3 length: 14 amino acids. V shed 5 bases and J shed 7 bases, with 17 bases lying between them. Germline CDR1 is SEHNR and CDR2 is FQNEAQ (reference sequence). Partial CDR3 DNA: TGTGCCAGCAGCCAGACGTGGGCTGAGAATGAA. Amino acid sequence: CASSQTWAENE. The full-length CDR3 reads as CASSQTWAENEAFF. The full variable domain, with the rest looked up from reference TRBV7-9 and TRBJ1-1, is DTGVSQNPRHKITKRGQNVTFRCDPISEHNRLYWYRQTLGQGPEFLTYFQNEAQLEKSRLLSDRFSAERPKGSFSTLEIQRTEQGDSAMYLCASSQTWAENEAFFGQGTRLTVV.

This clone turned up a few times. The CDR3 is cut off 3 residues early in the read; its end comes from the germline J gene. The chain is built from TRBV30 and TRBJ2-5; 15 positions agree with TRBD2. Germline lookup yields CDR1 GTSNPN and CDR2 SVGIG (reference sequence). V lost 5 bases and J lost 4; bases outside the gene matches: 5. The CDR3 runs 15 residues. The CDR3 here is CAWRTSGGAVETQYF. The part of the CDR3 DNA that was read is TGTGCCTGGCGGACTAGCGGGGGGGCCGTAGAGACC. Full variable domain (outside the CDR3, taken from reference TRBV30 and TRBJ2-5): SQTIHQWPATLVQPVGSPLSLECTVEGTSNPNLYWYRQAAGRGLQLLFYSVGIGQISSEVPQNLSASRPQDRQFILSSKKLLLSDSGFYLCAWRTSGGAVETQYFGPGTRLLVL.

This clone was recorded at least ten times. Read coverage stops 3 residues before the CDR3 terminus; the germline J gene supplies the remainder. Other DNA variants within this sample encode the same CDR3. This chain links TRBV18 with TRBJ1-2; D perhaps matches TRBD1 (5 bases). Trimming took off 1 base at V and 2 bases at J, with 5 bases between the two ends. The length of the CDR3 is 13 residues. CDR1 and CDR2 (germline): KGHSH, LQKENI. The part of the CDR3 DNA that was read is TGTGCCAGCTCACCACAGGGGAACTATGGC. Translation gives CASSPQGNYG. The entire CDR3 sequence reads CASSPQGNYGYTF. The whole variable domain, remainder taken from reference TRBV18 and TRBJ1-2, is NAGVMQNPRHLVRRRGQEARLRCSPMKGHSHVYWYRQLPEEGLKFMVYLQKENIIDESGMPKERFSAEFPKEGPSILRIQQVVRGDSAAYFCASSPQGNYGYTFGSGTRLTVV.

Points on this clone: Sequencing ends 3 residues short of the CDR3 end; the germline J gene provides the rest. The V and J genes are TRBV18 and TRBJ1-1, with D unresolved. Germline V gene lookup returns CDR1 KGHSH and CDR2 LQKENI. The CDR3 extends over 14 amino acids. The ends were cut back, 0 bases at V and 7 bases at J, with 12 bases in the middle. The CDR3 sequence: CASSPPNVKGEAFF. The DNA read from the CDR3 is TGTGCCAGCTCACCACCGAACGTTAAAGGTGAA.

This clone was seen many times. The CDR3 end is not reached by the read, which stops 3 residues before it; the germline J gene fills it in. The rearrangement uses TRBV20-1 and TRBJ2-3; D perhaps matches TRBD2 (6 bases). With 6 bases removed from V and 4 bases from J, the gap between germline ends came to 11 bases. The CDR3 length is 12 residues. Germline values: CDR1 DFQATT, CDR2 SNEGSKA (reference sequence). The sequenced CDR3 bases are TGCAGTGCCCAACTAGCAGCAGATACG. Translated, it gives CSAQLAADT. In full, the CDR3 reads CSAQLAADTQYF.

In its sample, this clone was seen many times. The read ends 3 residues early relative to the CDR3; the germline J gene fills the gap. The J gene is TRBJ2-1, the V gene TRBV29-1; TRBD2 agrees at 12 bases. The CDR3 has 17 amino acids. V was clipped by 7 bases and J by 0 bases; unmatched bases: 10. Germline values: CDR1 SQVTM, CDR2 ANQGSEA. The covered CDR3 bases are TGCAGCGGAGGTGGACTAGCGGGGCCTAGCTCCTACAATGAG. Translation: CSGGGLAGPSSYNE. The complete CDR3 protein is CSGGGLAGPSSYNEQFF.

This clone was recorded at least ten times. The CDR3 goes on 3 residues after the read ends, and that part is filled in from the germline J gene. This chain connects TRBV18 to TRBJ2-3; TRBD1 agrees at 7 bases. The CDR3 loop spans 16 amino acids. J gave up 3 bases and V 2 bases, and 8 bases lay outside the gene matches. CDR1 KGHSH and CDR2 LQKENI come from the germline V gene. This CDR3 is CASSPSYRGLTDTQYF. The sequenced part of the CDR3 DNA is TGTGCCAGCTCACCATCCTACAGGGGATTAACAGATACG.

CDR3 protein: CASRGSGPPGDTQYF. The part of the CDR3 DNA that was read is TGTGCCAGCAGGGGTAGCGGGCCCCCAGGAGATACG. The genes are TRBV2 and TRBJ2-3, with TRBD2 identical over 7 bases. The sequence runs out 3 residues before the end of the CDR3; the remainder is reconstructed from the germline J gene. V dropped 6 bases and J dropped 5; count of bases not matched to a gene: 11. Germline loops: CDR1 SNHLY, CDR2 FYNNEI. This CDR3 comprises 15 residues.

As for this clone: From the germline J gene comes the end of the CDR3, since the read stops 3 residues before it. The genes are TRBV11-3 and TRBJ1-6, with TRBD1 matching over 9 bases. CDR1 and CDR2 (germline): SGHNT, YENEEA. The CDR3 is 12 residues long. This CDR3 reads CASSKTGGPLHF. Incomplete CDR3 DNA: TGTGCCAGCAGCAAGACAGGGGGGCCC.

This clone was seen at least ten times. The CDR3 loop is CAWRMASNTEAFF. CDR3 DNA (partial): TGTGCCTGGAGAATGGCCTCGAACACTGAA. The rearrangement joins TRBV30 to TRBJ1-1, with unresolved D. The missing CDR3 end, 3 residues past where the read stops, is filled in from the germline J gene. V lost 3 bases and J lost 1, with 9 bases in between. The CDR3 spans 13 residues. The germline V gene has CDR1 GTSNPN and CDR2 SVGIG (reference sequence).

This clone was counted only a few times. The read is 3 residues too short to cover the CDR3 end, so that end is filled in from the germline J gene. The chain employs TRBV18 and TRBJ1-3; 8 positions agree with TRBD1. Germline CDR1 and CDR2: KGHSH and LQKENI. V trimming: 5 bases; J trimming: 4 bases; junction bases outside the gene matches: 7. The CDR3 spans 15 residues. CDR3 region: CASSSSTGAGNTIYF. The part of the CDR3 DNA that was read is TGTGCCAGCTCATCCTCGACAGGGGCCGGAAACACC.

This clone was counted only a few times. CDR3 sequence reads: CASSIDIGQGNTEAFF. The sequenced CDR3 bases are TGTGCCAGTAGTATAGATATCGGACAGGGAAATACTGAA. The rearrangement links TRBV19 to TRBJ1-1; 8 bases are a match to TRBD1. The read falls 3 residues short of the CDR3 end, and the missing part is taken from the germline J gene. With 0 bases clipped from V and 5 bases from J, the junction kept 8 bases outside the gene matches. The V gene's germline CDR1 is LNHDA and CDR2 SQIVND (reference sequence). The CDR3 sequence is 16 residues long.

This clone turned up a few times. Read coverage stops 3 residues before the CDR3 terminus; the germline J gene supplies the remainder. The rearrangement links TRBV2 to TRBJ2-1; 15 bases are shared with TRBD2. Germline V lookup: CDR1 SNHLY, CDR2 FYNNEI. This CDR3 contains 15 residues. The V segment lost 4 bases and the J segment 9 bases; nucleotides outside the gene matches: 4. The sequenced CDR3 bases are TGTGCCAGCAGTGGGACTAGCGGGGGGGCGGGTGAG. This encodes CASSGTSGGAGE. The full CDR3 sequence reads CASSGTSGGAGEQFF.

There are a few counts of this clone. The CDR3 end lies 3 residues beyond the end of the read and is filled in from the germline J gene. The chain is built from TRBV6-1 and TRBJ1-5; D is ambiguous. CDR3 length equals 14 residues. Germline CDR1 is MNHNS and CDR2 is SASEGT. V dropped 4 bases and J dropped 9 bases, with 16 bases sitting between them. CDR3 DNA (partial): TGTGCCAGCAGTGCGCAGGAAGAACTGGGGCCC. Encoded protein: CASSAQEELGP. The full CDR3 sequence reads CASSAQEELGPQHF.

This clone occurred many times. The read terminates 3 residues before the CDR3 end, so the remaining end is supplied by the germline J gene. The V call is TRBV18, the J call TRBJ2-2; 10 nucleotides match TRBD2. This CDR3 region has 14 residues. J was trimmed by 7 bases and V by 5 bases; bases with no gene match: 4. Germline V CDR1 and CDR2: KGHSH, LQKENI. CDR3 in amino acids: CASSSLAGDGELFF. The CDR3 bases that were read are TGTGCCAGCTCATCGCTAGCGGGGGACGGGGAG.

This clone was detected a few times. The sequenced part of the CDR3 DNA is TGTGCCAGCAGCTTAGGGGCTAGCGGCTACAATGAG. Its protein is CASSLGASGYNE. The entire CDR3 protein reads CASSLGASGYNEQFF. The chain has TRBV7-2 and TRBJ2-1; 7 nucleotides align to TRBD2. The CDR3 end falls 3 residues outside the read, so it is completed with the germline J gene. CDR1 is SGHTA, CDR2 FQGNSA, per germline. The CDR3 contains 15 residues. Germline trimming cut 1 base from V and 3 bases from J; bases unmatched to any gene: 3.

This clone occurred a few times. The CDR3 end lies 3 residues beyond the end of the read and is filled in from the germline J gene. The genes are TRBV30 and TRBJ2-7; 7 bases fit TRBD1. This CDR3 region has 15 residues. The V and J ends lost 5 bases and 0 bases, in that order; junction bases with no gene match: 10. Germline V gene sequence: CDR1 GTSNPN, CDR2 SVGIG (reference sequence). The CDR3 is CAWCRGDRDSYEQYF. CDR3 DNA (partial): TGTGCCTGGTGTAGGGGTGACAGGGACTCCTACGAG.

This clone was found a few times. Germline is not matched at one junction end, which may reflect a read error. Read sequence stops 3 residues before the CDR3 end, and the germline J gene provides the missing end. The genes are TRBV7-9 and TRBJ1-1; D uncertain. The CDR3 length is 13 residues. Germline V gene lookup returns CDR1 SEHNR and CDR2 FQNEAQ (reference sequence). The CDR3 loop reads CSSSLWASTEAFF. Partial CDR3 DNA: TGTTCCAGCAGCCTTTGGGCAAGCACTGAA.

This clone was seen repeatedly, ten times or more. Read coverage stops 3 residues before the CDR3 terminus; the germline J gene supplies the remainder. The rearrangement uses TRBV5-1 and TRBJ2-1; 7 bases fit TRBD2. The J segment lost 0 bases and the V segment lost 4 bases, leaving 4 bases of the junction unmatched. The CDR3 spans 15 residues. Germline V gives CDR1 SGHRS, CDR2 YFSETQ. The CDR3 reads CASSEAGSSYNEQFF. Partial CDR3 DNA: TGCGCCAGCAGCGAAGCGGGGAGCTCCTACAATGAG. The full variable domain, with the rest looked up from reference TRBV5-1 and TRBJ2-1, is KAGVTQTPRYLIKTRGQQVTLSCSPISGHRSVSWYQQTPGQGLQFLFEYFSETQRNKGNFPGRFSGRQFSNSRSEMNVSTLELGDSALYLCASSEAGSSYNEQFFGPGTRLTVL.

This clone was counted ten times or more. The CDR3 goes on 3 residues after the read ends, and that part is filled in from the germline J gene. This rearrangement joins TRBV5-5 to TRBJ2-1; D might be TRBD2 (6 bases). This CDR3 region has 14 residues. The V end lost 4 bases, the J end lost 4 bases, and 12 bases lay between the germline ends. Germline values: CDR1 SGHKS, CDR2 YYEKEE (reference sequence). The CDR3 is CASSGTEEYNEQFF. The CDR3 DNA, read in part, is TGTGCCAGCAGCGGGACTGAAGAATACAATGAG. Variable domain in full (rest from reference TRBV5-5 and TRBJ2-1): DAGVTQSPTHLIKTRGQQVTLRCSPISGHKSVSWYQQVLGQGPQFIFQYYEKEERGRGNFPDRFSARQFPNYSSELNVNALLLGDSALYLCASSGTEEYNEQFFGPGTRLTVL.

This clone was observed at least ten times. The read is 3 residues too short to cover the CDR3 end, so that end is filled in from the germline J gene. The rearrangement links TRBV5-5 to TRBJ1-6; the match to TRBD1 covers 7 bases. Germline-derived CDR1 and CDR2 are SGHKS and YYEKEE (reference sequence). The J segment lost 7 bases and the V segment lost 4 bases, leaving 5 bases of the junction unmatched. The length of the CDR3 is 14 residues. CDR3 protein: CASSRQGWNSPLHF. CDR3 bases read: TGTGCCAGCAGCCGACAGGGTTGGAATTCACCC.

This clone has at least ten counts. The read finishes 3 residues shy of the CDR3 end, and the germline J gene is used to complete it. The chain carries TRBV2 and TRBJ2-2; 9 bases fit TRBD1. Germline V lookup: CDR1 SNHLY, CDR2 FYNNEI. J gave up 9 bases and V 7 bases, and 12 bases lay outside the gene matches. The CDR3 sequence is 15 residues long. CDR3: CASKTGTGNIWELFF. The CDR3 bases that were read are TGTGCCAGCAAGACCGGGACAGGGAATATCTGGGAG.

The sample holds many counts of this clone. CDR3 DNA (partial): TGTGCCTGGAGTGTTGGGGGCGTCGTTGAAAAA. Protein: CAWSVGGVVEK. The CDR3 reads in full as CAWSVGGVVEKLFF. The V gene is TRBV30, the J gene TRBJ1-4, with a weak D call TRBD1 (6 bases). Read data end 3 residues before the CDR3 end; the end is taken from the germline J gene. V was cut by 0 bases and J by 7 bases, with 12 bases left in between. CDR3 length equals 14 residues. The germline CDR1 and CDR2 sequences are GTSNPN and SVGIG (reference sequence).